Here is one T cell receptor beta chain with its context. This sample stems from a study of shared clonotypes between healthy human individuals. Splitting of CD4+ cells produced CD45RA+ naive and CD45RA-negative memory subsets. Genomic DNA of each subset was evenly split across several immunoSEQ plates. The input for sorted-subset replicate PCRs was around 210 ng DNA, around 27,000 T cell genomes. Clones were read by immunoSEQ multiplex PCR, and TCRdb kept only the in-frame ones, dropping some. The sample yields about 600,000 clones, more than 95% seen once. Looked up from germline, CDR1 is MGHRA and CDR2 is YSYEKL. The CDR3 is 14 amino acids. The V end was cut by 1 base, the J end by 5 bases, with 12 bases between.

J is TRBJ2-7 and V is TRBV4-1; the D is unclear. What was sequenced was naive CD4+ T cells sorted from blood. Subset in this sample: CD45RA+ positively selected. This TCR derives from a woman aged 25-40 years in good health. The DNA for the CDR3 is TGCGCCAGCAGCCAAGTGGTTGCGGTTAACGAGCAGTACTTC. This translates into CASSQVVAVNEQYF.